This TCR beta chain was recovered during a study of cytomegalovirus exposure and HLA in healthy donors. Study-wide context: Tens of millions of unique TCRs, all from HLA-typed donors, were included in an early release of the data.

In this sample, this clone turned up once. In the PCR, 60 Vbeta and 13 Jbeta primers were used. Using immunoSEQ multiplex PCR, the repertoire was profiled, and TCRdb retains in-frame clones only, with some absent. The top ten hold 1.4% of the sample, which has around 55,000 clones, about four fifths seen once. V was pared by 8 bases and J by 4 bases, with 14 bases between. Per the germline V gene, CDR1 is SQVTM and CDR2 is ANQGSEA. The CDR3 runs 12 residues. The J gene is TRBJ1-1, the V gene TRBV29-1, with D possibly being TRBD1 (5 bases). This TCR derives from a female donor in good health and CMV-seronegative. Material for sequencing was PBMCs. The CDR3 DNA follows: TGCAGCTCCAGGGAGGAGGGCACTGAAGCTTTCTTT. Residues: CSSREEGTEAFF. Looking up the rest from reference TRBV29-1 and TRBJ1-1 gives the full variable domain: SAVISQKPSRDICQRGTSLTIQCQVDSQVTMMFWYRQQPGQSLTLIATANQGSEATYESGFVIDKFPISRPNLTFSTLTVSNMSPEDSSIYLCSSREEGTEAFFGQGTRLTVV.